This paragraph covers one TCR beta chain sequence. What it recognizes is unknown. A universal primer site was created by template switching, with the cDNA bearing unique molecular identifiers. TCRdb fed the 5' RACE reads into MiXCR, producing one record per CDR3 protein. The repertoire holds around 670,000 distinct CDR3 sequences, with around 6% as singletons. The germline V gene has CDR1 MNHNS and CDR2 SASEGT. CDR3 length equals 14 residues. With 6 bases clipped from V and 7 bases from J, the junction kept 9 bases outside the gene matches. This specimen belongs to a study of identical twins. Study findings and constraints: The abundant beta clonotypes from cord blood had fewer insertions, and memory repertoires had none of this.

Sequencing was performed on naive T cells sorted from blood. The chain joins TRBV6-1 to TRBJ1-5; 7 bases match TRBD1. The sequence came from a man in his late teens or twenties in good health. In DNA form, the CDR3 reads TGTGCCAGCAGCCCCGACAGGGAGGGCCAGCCCCAGCATTTT. It specifies CASSPDREGQPQHF.